This is a list of T cell receptor beta chains from one sample in a study of T cells in Graves' hyperthyroidism and ophthalmopathy. TCRdb redid the calling of the multiplex PCR reads with MiXCR, one entry per CDR3 protein. The sample includes around 490,000 distinct CDR3 sequences, just under 20% of them seen just once. Sequencing was done on a sample of blood. The receptors originated from a man between 40 and 49 years old with Graves' ophthalmopathy. Both conserved end residues are part of each CDR3. A D gene is named only where the DNA matches it firmly. The size entry is marked missing in some rows and otherwise reads once, few, many or a size class.

V: TRBV6-1; D: .; size: .; J: TRBJ1-1; DNA: TGTGCCAGCAGGACACCCCCGGACACTGAAGCTTTCTTT; CDR3: CASRTPPDTEAFF
V: TRBV7-6; D: TRBD2; size: many; J: TRBJ2-2; DNA: TGTGCCAGCAGCTTAGCGCGTAGTATTAGCGGGAGGGCCGCCACCGGGGAGCTGTTTTTT; CDR3: CASSLARSISGRAATGELFF
V: TRBV6-1; D: .; size: .; J: TRBJ2-7; DNA: TGTGCCAGGAGATTGGGCGAGCAGTACTTC; CDR3: CARRLGEQYF
V: TRBV20-1; D: .; size: few; J: TRBJ2-7; DNA: TGCAGTGCTAGAGGTCGGCAGGGGCATACCTACGAGCAGTACTTC; CDR3: CSARGRQGHTYEQYF
V: TRBV25-1; D: TRBD2; size: .; J: TRBJ2-3; DNA: TGTGCCAGCAGTGGGACTAGCGGGAGAACAGATACGCAGTATTTT; CDR3: CASSGTSGRTDTQYF
V: TRBV5-1; D: TRBD1; size: .; J: TRBJ2-1; DNA: TGCGCCAGCAGCCTTACAGGGGAATTTCCTATCAATGAGCAGTTCTTC; CDR3: CASSLTGEFPINEQFF
V: TRBV7-8; D: .; size: many; J: TRBJ2-1; DNA: TGTGCCAGCAGCTCTGGATTTAGCTCCTACAATGAGCAGTTCTTC; CDR3: CASSSGFSSYNEQFF
V: TRBV30; D: TRBD2; size: .; J: TRBJ2-5; DNA: TGTGCCTGGAGTAGTAGCGGGGAGACCCAGTACTTC; CDR3: CAWSSSGETQYF
V: TRBV12-3/TRBV12-4; D: .; size: .; J: TRBJ2-1; DNA: TGTGCCAGCAATCTCCTAGTGGGGGTCAATGAGCAGTTCTTC; CDR3: CASNLLVGVNEQFF
V: TRBV9; D: .; size: .; J: TRBJ1-2; DNA: TGTGCCAGCGGGGAGGGTCGGCAGCCCCCTATCTACACCTTC; CDR3: CASGEGRQPPIYTF
V: TRBV2; D: TRBD2; size: .; J: TRBJ2-1; DNA: TGTGCCAGCAGTTACGGGACTAGCGGGGGCTACAATGAGCAGTTCTTC; CDR3: CASSYGTSGGYNEQFF
V: TRBV2; D: .; size: many; J: TRBJ1-5; DNA: TGTGCCAGCAGGGGGTGGCAGACAGATCAGCCCCAGCATTTT; CDR3: CASRGWQTDQPQHF
V: TRBV28; D: .; size: many; J: TRBJ2-2; DNA: TGTGCCAGCAGTTTGTGGAGCCGCACCGGGGAGCTGTTTTTT; CDR3: CASSLWSRTGELFF
V: TRBV3-1; D: .; size: many; J: TRBJ2-1; DNA: TGTGCCAGCAGCCACATCGTAAATGAGCAGTTCTTC; CDR3: CASSHIVNEQFF
V: TRBV14; D: .; size: .; J: TRBJ2-5; DNA: TGTGCCAGCAGCCATACACTGGACCGCCGGGAGACCGTAGAAGAGACCCAGTACTTC; CDR3: CASSHTLDRRETVEETQYF
V: TRBV30; D: .; size: many; J: TRBJ2-1; DNA: TGTGCCTGGAGTGTAGGTTCAGGGGGGCGTTCCTACAATGAGCAGTTCTTC; CDR3: CAWSVGSGGRSYNEQFF
V: TRBV7-3; D: TRBD1; size: .; J: TRBJ1-2; DNA: TGTGCCAGCAGCCCTGGACAGGGCTTAGGCTACACCTTC; CDR3: CASSPGQGLGYTF
V: TRBV6-1; D: .; size: many; J: TRBJ2-7; DNA: TGTGCCAGCAGGGGGGCGGGTTACGAGCAGTACTTC; CDR3: CASRGAGYEQYF
V: TRBV27; D: .; size: .; J: TRBJ1-4; DNA: TGTGCCAGCAGCTCGGGGCTCGCCGTGGAAAAACTGTTTTTT; CDR3: CASSSGLAVEKLFF
V: TRBV4-1; D: TRBD1; size: .; J: TRBJ2-6; DNA: TGCGCCAGCAGCCCCCGGACAGGGGTCTCTGGGGCCAACGTCCTGACTTTC; CDR3: CASSPRTGVSGANVLTF
V: TRBV27; D: .; size: .; J: TRBJ1-6; DNA: TGTGCCAGCAGGGGGAGCTCCTATAATTCACCCCTCCACTTT; CDR3: CASRGSSYNSPLHF
V: TRBV7-9; D: TRBD2; size: .; J: TRBJ2-7; DNA: TGTGCCAGCAGAGTTGCGGGAGGGTACGAGCAGTACTTC; CDR3: CASRVAGGYEQYF
V: TRBV4-2; D: .; size: few; J: TRBJ2-2; DNA: TGTGCCAGCAGCCAAGAAGGAGTGCCAAACACCGGGGAGCTGTTTTTT; CDR3: CASSQEGVPNTGELFF
V: TRBV7-8; D: .; size: few; J: TRBJ2-7; DNA: TGTGCCAGCAGCTTAGCGAGGACCGGACCTCTCTACGAGCAGTACTTC; CDR3: CASSLARTGPLYEQYF
V: TRBV7-2; D: .; size: few; J: TRBJ2-4; DNA: TGTGCCAGCAGCAATTGGGGCGGTGTAGCCAAAAACATTCAGTACTTC; CDR3: CASSNWGGVAKNIQYF
V: TRBV2; D: .; size: many; J: TRBJ1-1; DNA: TGTGCCAGCGGTGAGGATTTGAACACTGAAGCTTTCTTT; CDR3: CASGEDLNTEAFF
V: TRBV6-2/TRBV6-3; D: .; size: many; J: TRBJ1-2; DNA: TGTGCCAGCAGATACGCCGCCGCCGGCCAACGGGATGGCTACACCTTC; CDR3: CASRYAAAGQRDGYTF
V: TRBV7-9; D: .; size: .; J: TRBJ1-6; DNA: TGTGCCAGCAGCCAATCACGGACCCCGGGGTCACCCCTCCACTTT; CDR3: CASSQSRTPGSPLHF